Reported below is one TCR beta chain. Antigen unknown. Sequencing used immunoSEQ multiplex PCR; TCRdb keeps in-frame clones, though not all of them. The profile shows some 140,000 clones, roughly 90% of them singletons. There are 17 residues in the CDR3. The germline V gene has CDR1 MDHEN and CDR2 SYDVKM. The ends lost 2 bases at V and 4 bases at J; junction bases unmatched: 7. The entry originates in a study of T cell responses to AZD1222 COVID-19 vaccine. Whole-study results and caveats: Spike-specific TCR repertoires showed rising breadth and depth after two AZD1222 doses. There were repertoire samples only from the period after the peak T cell response. White British ancestry dominated among donors, who included more females, and clonal diversity was possibly underestimated.

The receptor was isolated from an adult in good health. This sample comprised peripheral blood, obtained on day 0 of AZD1222 vaccination. The V call is TRBV28, the J call TRBJ2-7, with TRBD2 matching over 14 bases. CDR3 coding DNA: TGTGCCAGCAGTTTACTGACTAGCGGGAGGGGTAGGTACGAGCAGTACTTC. Its protein product is CASSLLTSGRGRYEQYF.